The rows below give T cell receptor beta chains drawn from one sample of a study of blood T cell repertoires in COVID-19. TCRdb's copy holds only in-frame clones and misses some; the assay was immunoSEQ multiplex PCR. This repertoire shows a few hundred thousand clones, about 90% found once; its top ten account for around 3%. Sequencing was carried out using peripheral blood. These receptors were collected from a woman aged 25-40 years with COVID-19, enrolled during active disease. The CDR3 runs from the conserved cysteine through the conserved F or W. Each record gives: clone size, D gene, V gene, J gene, CDR3 protein, CDR3 DNA. A D gene is named only where the DNA matches it firmly. Clone size is stated in some rows and not others, as once, few, many or a class when expanded.

size: NA
D: TRBD1
V: TRBV11-3
J: TRBJ1-1
CDR3: CASSSPPLQGAEAFF
DNA: TGTGCCAGCAGCTCCCCGCCGCTACAGGGGGCTGAAGCTTTCTTT

size: once
D: NA
V: TRBV5-1
J: TRBJ1-1
CDR3: CASSLEIQQSGTEAFF
DNA: TGCGCCAGCAGCTTGGAGATCCAACAGAGTGGGACTGAAGCTTTCTTT

size: NA
D: TRBD1
V: TRBV18
J: TRBJ2-5
CDR3: CASSPTGQAQETQYF
DNA: TGTGCCAGCTCACCAACGGGACAGGCCCAAGAGACCCAGTACTTC

size: NA
D: TRBD2
V: TRBV9
J: TRBJ2-3
CDR3: CASSVGAGAADTQYF
DNA: TGTGCCAGCAGCGTAGGAGCGGGAGCTGCAGATACGCAGTATTTT

size: few
D: TRBD2
V: TRBV10-1
J: TRBJ2-2
CDR3: CASRPGTSGGNTGELFF
DNA: TGCGCCAGCAGACCCGGGACTAGCGGGGGAAACACCGGGGAGCTGTTTTTT

size: NA
D: TRBD1
V: TRBV29-1
J: TRBJ2-7
CDR3: CSVEMTGGNEQYF
DNA: TGCAGCGTTGAAATGACAGGGGGTAACGAGCAGTACTTC

size: NA
D: TRBD2
V: TRBV4-3
J: TRBJ2-3
CDR3: CASSQVEASGGAIYTQYF
DNA: TGCGCCAGCAGCCAAGTGGAGGCTAGCGGGGGGGCCATTTATACGCAGTATTTT

size: NA
D: TRBD2
V: TRBV28
J: TRBJ2-7
CDR3: CASSPSRLAGGFSTYEQYF
DNA: TGTGCCAGCAGTCCAAGCCGACTAGCGGGGGGGTTTAGTACCTACGAGCAGTACTTC

size: NA
D: TRBD2
V: TRBV6-2/TRBV6-3
J: TRBJ2-3
CDR3: CASSLAGETDTQYF
DNA: TGTGCCAGCAGTTTAGCGGGGGAAACAGATACGCAGTATTTT

size: NA
D: NA
V: TRBV19
J: TRBJ2-4
CDR3: CASSMPGGLFQYF
DNA: TGTGCCAGTAGTATGCCAGGGGGGTTGTTTCAGTACTTC

size: NA
D: NA
V: TRBV27
J: TRBJ1-2
CDR3: CASSLQGNYGYTF
DNA: TGTGCCAGCAGTTTACAGGGGAACTATGGCTACACCTTC

size: NA
D: NA
V: TRBV14
J: TRBJ2-3
CDR3: CASSQDWSTGIDTQYF
DNA: TGTGCCAGCAGCCAAGACTGGTCCACAGGCATCGATACGCAGTATTTT

size: NA
D: TRBD1
V: TRBV23-1
J: TRBJ2-6
CDR3: CASSPSQGLSSGANVLTF
DNA: TGCGCCAGCAGTCCTTCACAGGGGCTAAGCTCTGGGGCCAACGTCCTGACTTTC

size: NA
D: TRBD2
V: TRBV9
J: TRBJ2-1
CDR3: CASSVAGGAGEQFF
DNA: TGTGCCAGCAGCGTAGCGGGAGGGGCTGGTGAGCAGTTCTTC

size: NA
D: NA
V: TRBV11-3
J: TRBJ1-1
CDR3: CASSRGRRTEAFF
DNA: TGTGCCAGTTCCAGGGGAAGGAGGACTGAAGCTTTCTTT

size: NA
D: NA
V: TRBV27
J: TRBJ2-7
CDR3: CASPREAGAARSYEQYF
DNA: TGTGCCAGTCCGAGGGAGGCCGGGGCCGCCCGCTCCTACGAGCAGTACTTC

size: NA
D: TRBD2
V: TRBV10-2
J: TRBJ2-1
CDR3: CASIRTSGSNEQFF
DNA: TGCGCCAGCATACGGACTAGCGGGAGTAATGAGCAGTTCTTC

size: NA
D: NA
V: TRBV2
J: TRBJ1-2
CDR3: CASSDQGSGYGYTF
DNA: TGTGCCAGCAGTGATCAGGGGTCTGGCTATGGCTACACCTTC

size: NA
D: TRBD1
V: TRBV7-9
J: TRBJ2-1
CDR3: CASSTEGQGESEQFF
DNA: TGTGCCAGCAGTACCGAGGGACAGGGGGAGAGTGAGCAGTTCTTC

size: NA
D: TRBD2
V: TRBV27
J: TRBJ2-1
CDR3: CASSWTSGRALNEQFF
DNA: TGTGCCAGCAGTTGGACTAGCGGGAGGGCCCTCAATGAGCAGTTCTTC

size: NA
D: TRBD1
V: TRBV24-1
J: TRBJ2-1
CDR3: CATSDPHRGSYNEQFF
DNA: TGTGCCACCAGTGACCCACACAGGGGATCCTACAATGAGCAGTTCTTC

size: NA
D: TRBD1
V: TRBV11-2
J: TRBJ2-3
CDR3: CASTPGGTGGTDTQYF
DNA: TGTGCCAGCACCCCAGGGGGGACAGGGGGCACAGATACGCAGTATTTT

size: NA
D: TRBD2
V: TRBV9
J: TRBJ2-1
CDR3: CASSEWEGPRDEQFF
DNA: TGTGCCAGCAGCGAATGGGAGGGCCCTCGGGATGAGCAGTTCTTC

size: NA
D: NA
V: TRBV11-2
J: TRBJ1-2
CDR3: CASSLRGHYSYGHTF
DNA: TGTGCCAGCAGCTTGCGTGGCCACTACTCCTATGGCCACACCTTC

size: NA
D: TRBD2
V: TRBV9
J: TRBJ2-1
CDR3: CASSSRGRGPVNEQFF
DNA: TGTGCCAGCAGCTCCCGCGGGAGAGGGCCAGTCAATGAGCAGTTCTTC

size: NA
D: TRBD1
V: TRBV2
J: TRBJ1-6
CDR3: CASTATGDYNSPLHF
DNA: TGTGCCAGCACCGCGACAGGGGACTATAATTCACCCCTCCACTTT

size: NA
D: TRBD2
V: TRBV12-5
J: TRBJ2-2
CDR3: CASGLAQGGELTGELFF
DNA: TGTGCTAGTGGTTTGGCTCAGGGAGGGGAGTTGACCGGGGAGCTGTTTTTT

size: NA
D: TRBD2
V: TRBV6-2/TRBV6-3
J: TRBJ2-3
CDR3: CASSWTSGGDTQYF
DNA: TGTGCCAGCAGTTGGACTAGCGGGGGAGATACGCAGTATTTT

size: NA
D: NA
V: TRBV7-9
J: TRBJ2-1
CDR3: CASSWRDFGSPNEQFF
DNA: TGTGCCAGCAGCTGGCGGGACTTCGGATCCCCCAATGAGCAGTTCTTC

size: NA
D: NA
V: TRBV27
J: TRBJ1-5
CDR3: CASNRGGSNQPQHF
DNA: TGTGCCAGCAATCGGGGTGGTAGCAATCAGCCCCAGCATTTT

size: once
D: TRBD2
V: TRBV14
J: TRBJ2-1
CDR3: CASSKESVGSGQEQFF
DNA: TGTGCCAGCAGCAAAGAAAGCGTTGGTAGCGGGCAAGAGCAGTTCTTC

size: NA
D: TRBD1
V: TRBV2
J: TRBJ1-1
CDR3: CASRAEGAGAFF
DNA: TGTGCCAGCAGGGCGGAGGGGGCTGGGGCTTTCTTT

size: NA
D: TRBD2
V: TRBV24-1
J: TRBJ2-3
CDR3: CATSDSRLAGADTQYF
DNA: TGTGCCACCAGTGATTCCCGACTAGCGGGAGCAGATACGCAGTATTTT

size: NA
D: TRBD1
V: TRBV7-9
J: TRBJ1-1
CDR3: CASSSTGQGIRLNTEAFF
DNA: TGTGCCAGCAGCTCAACGGGACAGGGTATACGACTGAACACTGAAGCTTTCTTT

size: NA
D: NA
V: TRBV6-2/TRBV6-3
J: TRBJ1-1
CDR3: CASSYSLSWRDTEAFF
DNA: TGTGCCAGCAGTTACTCGCTCTCCTGGAGAGACACTGAAGCTTTCTTT

size: NA
D: NA
V: TRBV21-1
J: TRBJ2-6
CDR3: CASSKGIGDSGANVLTF
DNA: TGTGCCAGCAGCAAAGGTATTGGAGACTCTGGGGCCAACGTCCTGACTTTC

size: NA
D: NA
V: TRBV19
J: TRBJ1-5
CDR3: CASSMPRGSNQPQHF
DNA: TGTGCCAGTAGTATGCCCCGGGGGAGCAATCAGCCCCAGCATTTT

size: NA
D: NA
V: TRBV11-3
J: TRBJ2-3
CDR3: CASSPGQNTQYF
DNA: TGTGCCAGCAGCCCTGGCCAGAATACGCAGTATTTT

size: NA
D: NA
V: TRBV7-2
J: TRBJ2-5
CDR3: CASSPSGEETQYF
DNA: TGTGCCAGCAGCCCTTCGGGGGAAGAGACCCAGTACTTC

size: NA
D: NA
V: TRBV10-3
J: TRBJ1-2
CDR3: CAISRTATSPNYGYTF
DNA: TGTGCCATCAGCAGGACAGCTACTTCCCCTAACTATGGCTACACCTTC

size: NA
D: NA
V: TRBV12-3/TRBV12-4
J: TRBJ1-2
CDR3: CATRDSANYGYTF
DNA: TGTGCCACGCGGGACTCAGCTAACTATGGCTACACCTTC

size: NA
D: NA
V: TRBV25-1
J: TRBJ2-1
CDR3: CASSERGSRNEQFF
DNA: TGTGCCAGCAGTGAAAGGGGGAGTCGAAATGAGCAGTTCTTC

size: NA
D: TRBD1
V: TRBV7-9
J: TRBJ1-2
CDR3: CASSLHPGGANYGYTF
DNA: TGTGCCAGCAGCCTTCACCCAGGGGGCGCGAACTATGGCTACACCTTC

size: once
D: TRBD1
V: TRBV18
J: TRBJ1-2
CDR3: CASSPITGQGEIGYTF
DNA: TGTGCCAGCTCACCCATTACGGGACAGGGGGAGATTGGCTACACCTTC

size: NA
D: TRBD1
V: TRBV7-6
J: TRBJ2-7
CDR3: CASSPIRTGFEQYF
DNA: TGTGCCAGCAGCCCTATTCGGACAGGCTTCGAGCAGTACTTC

size: NA
D: TRBD1
V: TRBV12-3/TRBV12-4
J: TRBJ1-2
CDR3: CASGTGPHGYTF
DNA: TGTGCCAGCGGGACAGGGCCCCATGGCTACACCTTC

size: NA
D: TRBD1
V: TRBV28
J: TRBJ1-2
CDR3: CAADPGTGVYGYTF
DNA: TGTGCCGCGGATCCCGGGACAGGGGTCTATGGCTACACCTTC

size: NA
D: TRBD1
V: TRBV5-1
J: TRBJ1-2
CDR3: CASSPRLGQGGYGYTF
DNA: TGCGCCAGCAGCCCCCGGCTCGGACAGGGAGGATATGGCTACACCTTC

size: NA
D: NA
V: TRBV7-2
J: TRBJ2-5
CDR3: CASSLQAAETQYF
DNA: TGTGCCAGCAGCTTACAGGCAGCTGAGACCCAGTACTTC

size: NA
D: NA
V: TRBV4-1
J: TRBJ1-4
CDR3: CASSLRTPRGEKLFF
DNA: TGCGCCAGCAGCCTCAGGACCCCTAGGGGTGAAAAACTGTTTTTT

size: NA
D: NA
V: TRBV10-3
J: TRBJ2-5
CDR3: CAISSDRQETQYF
DNA: TGTGCCATCAGTTCCGACAGGCAAGAGACCCAGTACTTC

size: NA
D: NA
V: TRBV9
J: TRBJ2-3
CDR3: CASSVWANPRDTQYF
DNA: TGTGCCAGCAGCGTGTGGGCTAACCCGAGAGATACGCAGTATTTT

size: NA
D: NA
V: TRBV2
J: TRBJ2-7
CDR3: CASRGAAYEQYF
DNA: TGTGCCAGCAGAGGGGCCGCCTACGAGCAGTACTTC